The clone carrying this TCR beta chain was recorded many times. This sample was included in a study of T cells in Graves' hyperthyroidism and ophthalmopathy. Per the germline V gene, CDR1 is MNHEY and CDR2 is SMNVEV (reference sequence). Between the trimmed V and J ends, which lost 6 bases and 1 base, there was a span of 9 bases. The CDR3 runs 13 residues. What was amplified from RNA transcripts were TCR beta CDR3 regions. HTBI primers were the set used in a first-round RT-PCR of the TCR CDR3. MiXCR was run by TCRdb on the multiplex PCR reads, yielding one entry per CDR3 protein. The data contain a few hundred thousand distinct CDR3 sequences, approximately 16% of them singletons.

This TCR was sampled from a middle-aged woman with Graves' ophthalmopathy. The chain combines TRBV27 with TRBJ2-5; D unresolved. Sequencing was done on a sample of blood. CDR3 coding DNA: TGTGCCAGCAGCCGACGGACCCAAGAGACCCAGTACTTC. The encoded protein is CASSRRTQETQYF.